This T cell receptor (beta chain) was recovered during a study of blood T cell repertoires in COVID-19. Looking at the study overall: Donors in the United States, Italy and Spain gave samples during acute or convalescent COVID-19.

Per the authors' pipeline: Amplification of reference gene primers was used by the study to estimate nucleated cell counts. The method was immunoSEQ multiplex PCR; TCRdb's version includes in-frame clones alone and lacks a portion of them. The V and J calls and clone size come from that table; D and trimming were worked out from the DNA. There are fewer than 300,000 clones in the sample; 83% occur only once, and roughly 10% lies in the top ten. In germline, CDR1 is SGHRS, CDR2 YFSETQ. The CDR3 spans 17 residues. V shed 1 base, J shed 4 bases, and the junction held 12 bases outside the gene matches. The sequence came from a woman aged 45-60 years who had recovered from COVID-19. Material: peripheral blood. The chain uses TRBV5-1 and TRBJ2-3; 7 positions match TRBD2. The CDR3 protein is CASSLLASGPMADTQYF. DNA of the CDR3: TGCGCCAGCAGCTTGTTGGCTAGCGGACCCATGGCAGATACGCAGTATTTT.